This TCR beta chain was captured by sequencing in a study of shared clonotypes between healthy human individuals. In the original processing: Filtering differed because ImmunoSEQ produced junction-only sequences that carried no quality scores. Clones were sequenced by immunoSEQ multiplex PCR, and TCRdb holds only the in-frame ones, with some missing. The V and J calls and the clone size are those of that table, but D and trimming were determined from the DNA. In the table there are 2 million to 2.5 million clones, around 90% of which are singletons. Findings and caveats of the study: Rarefaction showed that sequencing of sorted subsets was incomplete (despite large depth).

All the donors were Caucasian adults who lived in Nashville, Tennessee. Partitioning of CD4+ cells yielded a CD45RA+ naive subset and a CD45RA-negative memory subset. The CDR3 runs 14 residues. Per germline, CDR1 SGHTA and CDR2 FQGTGA. J was trimmed by 4 bases and V by 4 bases; bases with no gene match: 4. For this clone: Antigen: not known.

Sample: naive CD4+ T cells from PBMCs. Subset noted: CD45RA+ positively selected. This rearrangement joins TRBV7-3 to TRBJ1-2, with 9 bases identical to TRBD1. The sequence came from a young man in good health. Some clones in this sample may be carry-over from other donors' samples. CDR3 nucleotide sequence: TGTGCCAGCAGCTATGACAGGGGGGCCTATGGCTACACCTTC. It is translated as CASSYDRGAYGYTF.